The rows below give T cell receptor beta chains drawn from one sample of a study of T cell repertoires in cytomegalovirus infection. TCRdb recomputed calls from the reads with MiXCR, one row per CDR3 protein. The sample yields 700,000 to 850,000 distinct CDR3 sequences, roughly 33% seen once. No cognate antigen is known for these TCRs. The material sequenced was cultured CD8+ T cells from PBMCs, taken from culture after CMV antigen stimulation. The receptors come from a human donor in good health (CMV status not recorded). Some clones in this sample may be carry-over from other donors' samples. The CDR3 runs from the conserved cysteine through the conserved F or W. A D gene is named only where the DNA matches it firmly. Rows may omit the clone size; those that give it use once, few, many or a size class.

clone size: many; D gene: -; V gene: TRBV7-8; J gene: TRBJ2-1; CDR3 protein: CASIPKRQVNNEQFF; CDR3 DNA: TGTGCCAGCATACCCAAGAGACAGGTAAACAATGAGCAGTTCTTC
clone size: -; D gene: -; V gene: TRBV7-2; J gene: TRBJ1-4; CDR3 protein: CASSSYGGEKLFF; CDR3 DNA: TGTGCCAGCAGCTCATACGGCGGGGAAAAACTGTTTTTT
clone size: few; D gene: TRBD1; V gene: TRBV15; J gene: TRBJ1-6; CDR3 protein: CATGTENSPLHF; CDR3 DNA: TGTGCCACCGGGACAGAGAATTCACCCCTCCACTTT
clone size: -; D gene: -; V gene: TRBV19; J gene: TRBJ2-2; CDR3 protein: CASSPYGATGELFF; CDR3 DNA: TGTGCCAGTAGCCCGTATGGGGCCACCGGGGAGCTGTTTTTT
clone size: -; D gene: -; V gene: TRBV20-1; J gene: TRBJ1-5; CDR3 protein: CSAPERIASNQPQHF; CDR3 DNA: TGCAGTGCCCCTGAGAGGATTGCTAGCAATCAGCCCCAGCATTTT
clone size: -; D gene: -; V gene: TRBV2; J gene: TRBJ1-3; CDR3 protein: CACLDGPSGNTIYF; CDR3 DNA: TGTGCCTGCTTGGACGGCCCCTCTGGAAACACCATATATTTT
clone size: few; D gene: -; V gene: TRBV7-9; J gene: TRBJ1-2; CDR3 protein: CASSLTNSVYGYTF; CDR3 DNA: TGTGCCAGCAGCTTAACGAACAGTGTCTATGGCTACACCTTC
clone size: -; D gene: -; V gene: TRBV10-3; J gene: TRBJ1-3; CDR3 protein: CAIRTQIEWGPGNTIYF; CDR3 DNA: TGTGCCATCAGGACCCAAATTGAGTGGGGTCCTGGAAACACCATATATTTT
clone size: -; D gene: -; V gene: TRBV27; J gene: TRBJ1-5; CDR3 protein: CASSTYGGLMGNQPQHF; CDR3 DNA: TGTGCCAGCAGCACCTATGGGGGGTTAATGGGCAATCAGCCCCAGCATTTT
clone size: -; D gene: TRBD1; V gene: TRBV5-1; J gene: TRBJ2-5; CDR3 protein: CASSLLGQAERPSRRGTQYF; CDR3 DNA: TGCGCCAGCAGCCTGTTAGGACAGGCGGAGAGACCCAGTCGCCGAGGGACCCAGTACTTC
clone size: few; D gene: -; V gene: TRBV7-9; J gene: TRBJ1-1; CDR3 protein: CASSLSGGTNTEAFF; CDR3 DNA: TGTGCCAGCAGCTTAAGCGGGGGAACGAACACTGAAGCTTTCTTT
clone size: -; D gene: -; V gene: TRBV27; J gene: TRBJ1-1; CDR3 protein: CASSDPPGGIRTEAFF; CDR3 DNA: TGTGCCAGCAGCGACCCCCCCGGGGGGATAAGGACTGAAGCTTTCTTT
clone size: -; D gene: TRBD2; V gene: TRBV11-2; J gene: TRBJ2-1; CDR3 protein: CASSPSGYSYNEQFF; CDR3 DNA: TGTGCCAGCAGTCCTAGCGGTTACTCCTACAATGAGCAGTTCTTC
clone size: few; D gene: -; V gene: TRBV4-3; J gene: TRBJ2-2; CDR3 protein: CASSQDSEGEWGTGELFF; CDR3 DNA: TGCGCCAGCAGCCAAGATAGCGAGGGAGAGTGGGGAACCGGGGAGCTGTTTTTT
clone size: -; D gene: -; V gene: TRBV20-1; J gene: TRBJ1-1; CDR3 protein: CSADLATTEAFF; CDR3 DNA: TGCAGTGCCGACTTAGCGACCACTGAAGCTTTCTTT
clone size: few; D gene: TRBD1; V gene: TRBV4-2; J gene: TRBJ2-3; CDR3 protein: CASSKWGDRGGTGQYF; CDR3 DNA: TGTGCCAGCAGCAAGTGGGGCGACAGGGGGGGTACTGGGCAGTATTTT
clone size: once; D gene: -; V gene: TRBV29-1; J gene: TRBJ1-1; CDR3 protein: CSVQVNTEAFF; CDR3 DNA: TGCAGCGTTCAGGTGAACACTGAAGCTTTCTTT
clone size: many; D gene: -; V gene: TRBV7-8; J gene: TRBJ2-1; CDR3 protein: CASSVLLDRGEQFF; CDR3 DNA: TGTGCCAGCAGCGTCTTACTAGATCGCGGTGAGCAGTTCTTC
clone size: -; D gene: TRBD2; V gene: TRBV6-6; J gene: TRBJ2-3; CDR3 protein: CASSYVGGGSTDTQYF; CDR3 DNA: TGTGCCAGCAGTTACGTCGGCGGGGGGTCCACAGATACGCAGTATTTT
clone size: -; D gene: -; V gene: TRBV20-1; J gene: TRBJ1-1; CDR3 protein: CSAPDRTGTEAFF; CDR3 DNA: TGCAGTGCCCCAGATAGGACGGGAACTGAAGCTTTCTTT
clone size: -; D gene: -; V gene: TRBV20-1; J gene: TRBJ1-1; CDR3 protein: CSAPLGGEAFF; CDR3 DNA: TGCAGTGCTCCCCTAGGAGGTGAAGCTTTCTTT
clone size: -; D gene: TRBD1; V gene: TRBV5-1; J gene: TRBJ2-7; CDR3 protein: CASSWTGGVYEQYF; CDR3 DNA: TGCGCCAGCAGCTGGACAGGGGGCGTTTACGAGCAGTACTTC
clone size: many; D gene: -; V gene: TRBV24-1; J gene: TRBJ2-1; CDR3 protein: CATSGLDGALYNEQFF; CDR3 DNA: TGTGCCACCAGTGGCCTGGACGGTGCCCTTTACAATGAGCAGTTCTTC
clone size: -; D gene: -; V gene: TRBV7-3; J gene: TRBJ2-5; CDR3 protein: CASSSTAQETQYF; CDR3 DNA: TGTGCCAGCAGCTCGACAGCACAAGAGACCCAGTACTTC
clone size: -; D gene: -; V gene: TRBV7-6; J gene: TRBJ1-1; CDR3 protein: CASSLVPPEAFF; CDR3 DNA: TGTGCCAGCAGCTTAGTTCCCCCCGAAGCTTTCTTT
clone size: few; D gene: TRBD1; V gene: TRBV6-5; J gene: TRBJ2-6; CDR3 protein: CASRDRDRVGAGANVLTF; CDR3 DNA: TGTGCCAGCCGGGACAGGGATCGGGTAGGGGCTGGGGCCAACGTCCTGACTTTC
clone size: -; D gene: -; V gene: TRBV29-1; J gene: TRBJ1-1; CDR3 protein: CSVNRVNTEAFF; CDR3 DNA: TGCAGCGTTAACAGGGTGAACACTGAAGCTTTCTTT
clone size: -; D gene: TRBD1; V gene: TRBV12-5; J gene: TRBJ1-2; CDR3 protein: CASGSLNSGQGNYGYTF; CDR3 DNA: TGTGCTAGTGGTTCGCTAAACTCGGGACAGGGGAACTATGGCTACACCTTC
clone size: -; D gene: TRBD2; V gene: TRBV7-8; J gene: TRBJ2-4; CDR3 protein: CASSLGRLAGGQDIQYF; CDR3 DNA: TGTGCCAGCAGCTTAGGGCGACTAGCGGGGGGGCAGGACATTCAGTACTTC
clone size: few; D gene: -; V gene: TRBV19; J gene: TRBJ1-4; CDR3 protein: CASSRDTTNEKLFF; CDR3 DNA: TGTGCCAGTAGCCGGGACACAACTAATGAAAAACTGTTTTTT
clone size: -; D gene: TRBD1; V gene: TRBV9; J gene: TRBJ2-5; CDR3 protein: CASGPFRDRDGQETQYF; CDR3 DNA: TGTGCCAGCGGCCCCTTCCGGGACAGGGACGGCCAAGAGACCCAGTACTTC
clone size: -; D gene: TRBD2; V gene: TRBV27; J gene: TRBJ2-3; CDR3 protein: CASSLSVGTSLADTQYF; CDR3 DNA: TGTGCCAGCAGTTTATCGGTTGGGACTAGCTTGGCAGATACGCAGTATTTT
clone size: -; D gene: TRBD1; V gene: TRBV4-3; J gene: TRBJ2-1; CDR3 protein: CASSFSAGTGDYNEQFF; CDR3 DNA: TGCGCCAGCAGCTTTAGTGCCGGGACAGGGGATTACAATGAGCAGTTCTTC
clone size: many; D gene: -; V gene: TRBV7-6; J gene: TRBJ2-2; CDR3 protein: CASSSDGGGRYTGELFF; CDR3 DNA: TGTGCCAGCAGCTCAGACGGAGGGGGCAGGTACACCGGGGAGCTGTTTTTT
clone size: -; D gene: -; V gene: TRBV5-1; J gene: TRBJ2-2; CDR3 protein: CASGHPGTNPGELFF; CDR3 DNA: TGCGCCAGCGGACACCCCGGGACAAACCCCGGGGAGCTGTTTTTT